This T cell receptor beta chain was sequenced during a study of PD-L1 blockade in urothelial cancer. Study at large: Samples came from 3 weeks, at the second dose, and 6 weeks into treatment. Researchers found blood samples held a median of roughly 140,000 T cells.

The time point: peripheral blood 6 weeks after treatment start. Patients in the study were battling locally advanced or metastatic urothelial carcinoma. Germline loops: CDR1 SGHRS, CDR2 YFSETQ. This CDR3 contains 16 residues. With 4 bases clipped from V and 4 bases from J, the junction kept 11 bases outside the gene matches. Data came from immunoSEQ multiplex PCR; TCRdb stores just in-frame clones and leaves some out. The table shows 120,000 or so clones, with 86% occurring only once. The chain recombines TRBV5-1 with TRBJ1-5; 7 nucleotides line up with TRBD1. The TCR was taken from a man aged 50 to 60 with urothelial cancer. The material sequenced was PBMCs, taken around atezolizumab (anti-PD-L1) treatment. The CDR3 DNA is TGCGCCAGCAGCCCCACCGGGACAGAGCTAAATCAGCCCCAGCATTTT. Translating it yields CASSPTGTELNQPQHF.